This is a list of T cell receptor beta chains from one sample in a study of cytomegalovirus exposure and HLA in healthy donors. Only in-frame clones appear in the TCRdb table, and some are missing; sequencing was by immunoSEQ multiplex PCR. The table lists about 130,000 clones, less than 80% of them singletons, with roughly 1.8% in the top ten. The sample was PBMCs. The receptors were gathered from a female donor in good health and CMV-seropositive. The CDR3 runs from the conserved cysteine through the conserved F or W. Fields, in order: D gene, clone size, V gene, J gene, CDR3 protein, CDR3 DNA. The D gene is left open where the match is weak. Clone size is given for some rows only: seen once, a few or many times, or a class if the clone is expanded.

-,-,TRBV9,TRBJ2-3,CASSVTSTDTQYF,TGTGCCAGCAGCGTAACTAGCACAGATACGCAGTATTTT
TRBD1,once,TRBV10-3,TRBJ1-2,CANSGTGSYGYTF,TGTGCCAACTCCGGGACAGGGTCTTATGGCTACACCTTC
TRBD1,-,TRBV6-5,TRBJ2-7,CASSDTNRGYEQYF,TGTGCCAGCAGTGACACAAACAGGGGTTACGAGCAGTACTTC
-,-,TRBV7-3,TRBJ2-6,CASSLDSSGANVLTF,TGTGCCAGCAGTCTAGACAGCTCTGGGGCCAACGTCCTGACTTTC
-,once,TRBV7-8,TRBJ1-4,CASSYYIGEGGKLFF,TGTGCCAGCAGCTACTACATAGGGGAGGGTGGAAAACTGTTTTTT
-,-,TRBV2,TRBJ2-2,CASSEQVVTGELFF,TGTGCCAGCAGTGAACAGGTTGTCACCGGGGAGCTATTTTTT
-,-,TRBV7-9,TRBJ1-3,CASSLQGAGNTIYF,TGTGCCAGCAGCTTACAGGGTGCTGGAAACACCATATATTTT
-,few,TRBV18,TRBJ1-2,CASSPIQDSYYGYTF,TGTGCCAGCTCACCTATTCAGGACTCCTACTATGGCTACACCTTC
-,once,TRBV27,TRBJ1-1,CASSLFVWGATFF,TGTGCCAGCAGTTTGTTCGTCTGGGGAGCTACTTTCTTT
-,-,TRBV6-5,TRBJ1-2,CASSYSGQTANYGYTF,TGTGCCAGCAGTTACTCAGGACAGACAGCTAACTATGGCTACACCTTC
TRBD2,-,TRBV19,TRBJ2-2,CASRELAGVNTGELFF,TGTGCCAGTAGGGAACTAGCGGGGGTGAACACCGGGGAGCTGTTTTTT
-,-,TRBV27,TRBJ2-3,CASSFAGLNPSTDTQYF,TGTGCCAGCAGTTTTGCAGGACTTAACCCTAGCACAGATACGCAGTATTTT
-,-,TRBV10-1,TRBJ1-1,CASSDHLNTEAFF,TGCGCCAGCAGTGACCATCTGAACACTGAAGCTTTCTTT
-,-,TRBV2,TRBJ2-7,CASTLPRGRVHEQYF,TGTGCCAGCACCCTACCCAGGGGCAGGGTCCACGAGCAGTACTTC
-,-,TRBV25-1,TRBJ1-2,CASSEGGGLGGYTF,TGTGCCAGCAGTGAAGGTGGCGGACTGGGCGGCTACACCTTC
-,-,TRBV5-4,TRBJ2-7,CASSTQGKAYEQYF,TGTGCCAGCAGCACCCAGGGTAAAGCCTACGAGCAGTACTTC